This TCR beta chain was identified in a study of blood T cell repertoires in COVID-19. Whole-study context: The United States, Italy and Spain provided the acute and convalescent COVID-19 samples.

Sequencing used immunoSEQ multiplex PCR; TCRdb keeps in-frame clones, though not all of them. The sample holds a few hundred thousand clones; around 85% are singletons and the top ten take roughly 3.4%. Germline V gene sequence: CDR1 LGHNA, CDR2 YNFKEQ. This CDR3 contains 17 residues. The V segment lost 3 bases and the J segment 6 bases; nucleotides outside the gene matches: 10. Input material: peripheral blood. The chain employs TRBV4-2 and TRBJ1-5; 11 nucleotides line up with TRBD1. This TCR was recovered from a woman aged 18-30 years with acute or convalescent COVID-19. The CDR3 DNA follows: TGTGCCAGCAGCCACGGGACAGGGGGTGAGGGTTTTCAGCCCCAGCATTTT. This gives the protein CASSHGTGGEGFQPQHF.